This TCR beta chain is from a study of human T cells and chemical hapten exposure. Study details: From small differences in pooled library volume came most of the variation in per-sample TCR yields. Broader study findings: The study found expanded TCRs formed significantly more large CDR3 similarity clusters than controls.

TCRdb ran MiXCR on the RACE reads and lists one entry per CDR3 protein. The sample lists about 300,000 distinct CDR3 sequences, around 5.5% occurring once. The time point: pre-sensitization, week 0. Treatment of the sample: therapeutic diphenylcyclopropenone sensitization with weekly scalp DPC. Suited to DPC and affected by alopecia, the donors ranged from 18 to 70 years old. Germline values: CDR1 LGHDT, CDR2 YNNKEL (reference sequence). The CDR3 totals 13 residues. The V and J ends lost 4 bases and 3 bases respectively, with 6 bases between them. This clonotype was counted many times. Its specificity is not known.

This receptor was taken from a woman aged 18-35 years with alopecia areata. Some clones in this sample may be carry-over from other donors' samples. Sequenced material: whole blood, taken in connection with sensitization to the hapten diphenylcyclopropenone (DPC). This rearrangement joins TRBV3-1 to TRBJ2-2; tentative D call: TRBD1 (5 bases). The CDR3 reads CASSLTDTGELFF. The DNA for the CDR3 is TGTGCCAGCAGCCTGACAGACACCGGGGAGCTGTTTTTT.